The rows below give T cell receptor beta chains drawn from one sample of a study of PD-1 blockade in classical Hodgkin lymphoma. Measured with immunoSEQ multiplex PCR; TCRdb has only the in-frame clones, and not every one. The sample has over 9,000 clones; over 80% are singletons. Material: CD4+ T cells from blood, obtained before the fourth cycle of nivolumab. The source of these receptors is a human donor with classical Hodgkin lymphoma. CDR3s include the opening cysteine and the closing phenylalanine or tryptophan. Each record gives: J gene, V gene, clone size, D gene, CDR3 DNA, CDR3 protein. D genes are given only for firm matches. A row's size may be missing; if present it is once, few, many or a size class.

j_call: TRBJ1-4
v_call: TRBV4-3
clone_size: -
d_call: TRBD1
cdr3_nt: TGCGCCAGCAGCCAAGACCTCCCCGGACAGGGGGCGCGCGGAAAACTGTTTTTT
cdr3_aa: CASSQDLPGQGARGKLFF

j_call: TRBJ2-4
v_call: TRBV5-1
clone_size: -
d_call: TRBD1
cdr3_nt: TGCGCCAGCAGCGGGACAGGGGATGGAGACATTCAGTACTTC
cdr3_aa: CASSGTGDGDIQYF

j_call: TRBJ1-6
v_call: TRBV5-1
clone_size: -
d_call: -
cdr3_nt: TGCGCCAGCGCAGCTCGGGGCGTCCATAATTCACCCCTCCACTTT
cdr3_aa: CASAARGVHNSPLHF

j_call: TRBJ2-1
v_call: TRBV4-3
clone_size: -
d_call: TRBD2
cdr3_nt: TGCGCCAGCAGCTACCAGAGGGAGGGGAATGAGCAGTTCTTC
cdr3_aa: CASSYQREGNEQFF

j_call: TRBJ2-3
v_call: TRBV6-5
clone_size: -
d_call: -
cdr3_nt: TGTGCCAGCAGTTACTTATATACGCAGTATTTT
cdr3_aa: CASSYLYTQYF

j_call: TRBJ1-2
v_call: TRBV28
clone_size: -
d_call: -
cdr3_nt: TGTGCCAGCAGTCTCGAGGGCTATGGCTACACCTTC
cdr3_aa: CASSLEGYGYTF

j_call: TRBJ1-2
v_call: TRBV7-2
clone_size: -
d_call: TRBD1
cdr3_nt: TGTGCCAGCAGCTATACCCCCCTGGGACAGGGATTCTATGGCTACACCTTC
cdr3_aa: CASSYTPLGQGFYGYTF

j_call: TRBJ1-1
v_call: TRBV20-1
clone_size: -
d_call: -
cdr3_nt: TGCAGTGCCCGACAAACTGAAGCTTTCTTT
cdr3_aa: CSARQTEAFF

j_call: TRBJ1-2
v_call: TRBV9
clone_size: once
d_call: -
cdr3_nt: TGTGCCAGCAGCGTAGCACTAGGACGACCCTATGGCTACACCTTC
cdr3_aa: CASSVALGRPYGYTF

j_call: TRBJ2-1
v_call: TRBV7-9
clone_size: -
d_call: -
cdr3_nt: TGTGCCAGCAGCTTAGGGCCCAGGGGTGAGCAGTTCTTC
cdr3_aa: CASSLGPRGEQFF

j_call: TRBJ2-7
v_call: TRBV7-9
clone_size: -
d_call: TRBD1
cdr3_nt: TGTGCCAGCAGCCGTATTGGACAGGGATCCTACGAGCAGTACTTC
cdr3_aa: CASSRIGQGSYEQYF

j_call: TRBJ2-1
v_call: TRBV4-1
clone_size: once
d_call: -
cdr3_nt: TGCGCCAGCAGCCAAGTAGGAGGTTATGAGCAGTTCTTC
cdr3_aa: CASSQVGGYEQFF

j_call: TRBJ2-1
v_call: TRBV19
clone_size: -
d_call: -
cdr3_nt: TGTGCCAGTAGTATTCGGCAGGCCTCCTACAATGAGCAGTTCTTC
cdr3_aa: CASSIRQASYNEQFF

j_call: TRBJ1-4
v_call: TRBV5-1
clone_size: -
d_call: TRBD1
cdr3_nt: TGCGCCAGCAGCTGGTCCAGGGGGCAAAATGAAAAACTGTTTTTT
cdr3_aa: CASSWSRGQNEKLFF

j_call: TRBJ1-5
v_call: TRBV6-6
clone_size: -
d_call: -
cdr3_nt: TGTGCCAGCAGTTACTCACAGTACAATCAGCCCCAGCATTTT
cdr3_aa: CASSYSQYNQPQHF

j_call: TRBJ1-5
v_call: TRBV10-3
clone_size: -
d_call: -
cdr3_nt: TGTGCCATCAGTGAGTCGGGGACGGCCAACAATCAGCCCCAGCATTTT
cdr3_aa: CAISESGTANNQPQHF

j_call: TRBJ2-7
v_call: TRBV7-2
clone_size: -
d_call: -
cdr3_nt: TGTGCCAGCAGCTTAGTACAGGATTTGTCCTACGAGCAGTACTTC
cdr3_aa: CASSLVQDLSYEQYF

j_call: TRBJ1-2
v_call: TRBV6-5
clone_size: -
d_call: TRBD1
cdr3_nt: TGTGCCAGCAACTCAGGGGGGGCCGGAGGCTATGGCTACACCTTC
cdr3_aa: CASNSGGAGGYGYTF

j_call: TRBJ2-2
v_call: TRBV7-9
clone_size: few
d_call: -
cdr3_nt: TGTGCCAGCAGCTTACCCGCAGGTCTTACCACCGGGGAGCTGTTTTTT
cdr3_aa: CASSLPAGLTTGELFF

j_call: TRBJ2-1
v_call: TRBV7-2
clone_size: -
d_call: -
cdr3_nt: TGTGCCAGCAGCTCCCCAGGGCAGGGAGAGCAGTTCTTC
cdr3_aa: CASSSPGQGEQFF

j_call: TRBJ2-2
v_call: TRBV6-5
clone_size: few
d_call: -
cdr3_nt: TGTGCCAGCAGTTACTCTCCAGGAGCGAACACCGGGGAGCTGTTTTTT
cdr3_aa: CASSYSPGANTGELFF

j_call: TRBJ2-3
v_call: TRBV6-8
clone_size: few
d_call: -
cdr3_nt: TGTGCCAGCAGCCGGGACAAAGGGGGAGCAGATACGCAGTATTTT
cdr3_aa: CASSRDKGGADTQYF

j_call: TRBJ2-3
v_call: TRBV7-3
clone_size: -
d_call: TRBD2
cdr3_nt: TGTGCCAGCAGCCTAACTAGCGGGAGGGCCTTACAGACAGATACGCAGTATTTT
cdr3_aa: CASSLTSGRALQTDTQYF

j_call: TRBJ1-1
v_call: TRBV5-4
clone_size: -
d_call: -
cdr3_nt: TGTGCCAGCAGCTTGGAGTCGAACACTGAAGCTTTCTTT
cdr3_aa: CASSLESNTEAFF

j_call: TRBJ2-1
v_call: TRBV12-5
clone_size: few
d_call: TRBD2
cdr3_nt: TGTGCTAGTGGTTTGGTTGTAGCGGGAGGGGTCAATGAGCAGTTCTTC
cdr3_aa: CASGLVVAGGVNEQFF

j_call: TRBJ2-6
v_call: TRBV11-2
clone_size: -
d_call: TRBD1
cdr3_nt: TGTGCCAGCAGAACCGGGACAGGGATATCTGGGGCCAACGTCCTGACTTTC
cdr3_aa: CASRTGTGISGANVLTF

j_call: TRBJ1-2
v_call: TRBV10-3
clone_size: -
d_call: TRBD1
cdr3_nt: TGTGCCATTAAAGACAGGGAGGCATGGGATGGCTACACCTTC
cdr3_aa: CAIKDREAWDGYTF

j_call: TRBJ2-2
v_call: TRBV19
clone_size: -
d_call: TRBD1
cdr3_nt: TGTGCCAGTAGACAGACAGGGGCTAACACCGGGGAGCTGTTTTTT
cdr3_aa: CASRQTGANTGELFF

j_call: TRBJ2-1
v_call: TRBV18
clone_size: -
d_call: -
cdr3_nt: TGTGCCAGCTCACCACGGGTAGCCTACAATGAGCAGTTCTTC
cdr3_aa: CASSPRVAYNEQFF

j_call: TRBJ1-5
v_call: TRBV18
clone_size: -
d_call: TRBD1
cdr3_nt: TGTGCCAGCTCAACCAGGGGGGCTAATCAGCCCCAGCATTTT
cdr3_aa: CASSTRGANQPQHF

j_call: TRBJ2-5
v_call: TRBV5-4
clone_size: -
d_call: -
cdr3_nt: TGTGCCAGCAGCTTGGGGACGGACATCGAATTCTACCAAGAGACCCAGTACTTC
cdr3_aa: CASSLGTDIEFYQETQYF

j_call: TRBJ1-3
v_call: TRBV7-2
clone_size: -
d_call: -
cdr3_nt: TGTGCCAGCAGCCAGGGGAACTCTGGAAACACCATATATTTT
cdr3_aa: CASSQGNSGNTIYF

j_call: TRBJ2-7
v_call: TRBV5-3
clone_size: few
d_call: -
cdr3_nt: TGTGCCACGCTCGGGGGGCTGTCGTTGGAGCAGTACTTC
cdr3_aa: CATLGGLSLEQYF

j_call: TRBJ2-7
v_call: TRBV7-9
clone_size: few
d_call: TRBD2
cdr3_nt: TGTGCCAGCAGCCACAACGGCGGGAGGGCCGTGCCGAGCTCCTACGAGCAGTACTTC
cdr3_aa: CASSHNGGRAVPSSYEQYF

j_call: TRBJ2-7
v_call: TRBV18
clone_size: -
d_call: TRBD1
cdr3_nt: TGTGCCAGCTCGACCGGGACAGGGGCCTACGAGCAGTACTTC
cdr3_aa: CASSTGTGAYEQYF

j_call: TRBJ2-3
v_call: TRBV19
clone_size: -
d_call: -
cdr3_nt: TGTGCCAGTACGAGGGGATCGGGCACAGATACGCAGTATTTT
cdr3_aa: CASTRGSGTDTQYF

j_call: TRBJ2-1
v_call: TRBV27
clone_size: -
d_call: -
cdr3_nt: TGTGCCAGCAGTTTAGCGGCGGGGGCAGGGTTGGTTGAGCAGTTCTTC
cdr3_aa: CASSLAAGAGLVEQFF

j_call: TRBJ2-7
v_call: TRBV2
clone_size: -
d_call: TRBD2
cdr3_nt: TGTGCCAGCAGGGGAAGCGGGAGGAGCTCCTACGAGCAGTACTTC
cdr3_aa: CASRGSGRSSYEQYF

j_call: TRBJ1-3
v_call: TRBV9
clone_size: -
d_call: -
cdr3_nt: TGTGCCAGCAGCGTCACAGGGATCTCTGGAAACACCATATATTTT
cdr3_aa: CASSVTGISGNTIYF

j_call: TRBJ2-3
v_call: TRBV7-9
clone_size: -
d_call: -
cdr3_nt: TGTGCCAGCAGCTCACTAGGCACAGATACGCAGTATTTT
cdr3_aa: CASSSLGTDTQYF

j_call: TRBJ2-7
v_call: TRBV6-1
clone_size: -
d_call: TRBD1
cdr3_nt: TGTGCCAGCAGTCAAGGGGTTGGGACAGGATCATACGAGCAGTACTTC
cdr3_aa: CASSQGVGTGSYEQYF